Listed below are T cell receptor beta chains from one sample, sequenced in a study of T cell responses to AZD1222 COVID-19 vaccine. The assay was immunoSEQ multiplex PCR, and TCRdb's table has in-frame clones only and misses some. Of about 120,000 clones in the sample, around 92% are singletons; the top ten hold 13% to 15%. Sample: peripheral blood, taken on day 0 of AZD1222 vaccination. The source is an adult in good health. The CDR3 runs from the conserved cysteine through the conserved F or W. Each record gives: J gene, D gene, V gene, clone size, CDR3 length, CDR3 protein, CDR3 DNA. The D gene is left open where the match is weak. The size field is filled for only some rows; it gives once, few, many or a size class.

>TRBJ1-1|NA|TRBV28|NA|17
CASSSGHWDTRGTEAFF
TGTGCCAGCAGTTCGGGGCATTGGGACACCCGCGGCACTGAAGCTTTCTTT
>TRBJ2-1|NA|TRBV9|NA|14
CASSVGDNYNEQFF
TGTGCCAGCAGCGTAGGGGACAACTACAATGAGCAGTTCTTC
>TRBJ1-5|NA|TRBV15|NA|14
CATRDPLRDQPQHF
TGTGCCACCAGGGACCCCCTGAGAGACCAGCCCCAGCATTTT
>TRBJ2-7|TRBD2|TRBV18|NA|14
CASSRLADSREQYF
TGTGCCAGCTCACGACTAGCGGACTCCAGGGAGCAGTACTTC
>TRBJ1-5|NA|TRBV6-5|NA|15
CASRPGGSNNQPQHF
TGTGCCAGCAGACCTGGGGGGTCAAACAATCAGCCCCAGCATTTT
>TRBJ2-7|NA|TRBV4-3|NA|14
CASSLNPGDYEQYF
TGCGCCAGCAGCCTTAACCCGGGAGACTACGAGCAGTACTTC
>TRBJ2-7|NA|TRBV6-6|NA|13
CASRPTAYYEQYF
TGTGCCAGCAGACCGACAGCCTACTACGAGCAGTACTTC
>TRBJ2-5|NA|TRBV7-8|NA|17
CASSLRSSPGAMETQYF
TGTGCCAGCAGCCTCCGTAGTTCTCCGGGGGCCATGGAGACCCAGTACTTC
>TRBJ1-5|TRBD1|TRBV28|NA|14
CASSRGQYNQPQHF
TGTGCCAGCAGCAGGGGACAGTACAATCAGCCCCAGCATTTT
>TRBJ2-3|NA|TRBV14|NA|16
CASSQNWLVGTDTQYF
TGTGCCAGCAGCCAAAATTGGTTAGTAGGCACAGATACGCAGTATTTT
>TRBJ2-3|NA|TRBV27|NA|15
CASSQQGRHTDTQYF
TGTGCCAGCAGTCAACAGGGGAGGCACACAGATACGCAGTATTTT
>TRBJ2-1|TRBD2|TRBV7-9|NA|17
CASSLARGLAGINEQFF
TGTGCCAGCAGCTTAGCCCGTGGACTAGCGGGTATTAATGAGCAGTTCTTC
>TRBJ2-7|TRBD2|TRBV3-1/TRBV3-2|NA|22
CASSQENPRGVAGGPKSYEQYF
TGTGCCAGCAGCCAAGAAAACCCCCGGGGCGTGGCGGGAGGCCCGAAATCCTACGAGCAGTACTTC
>TRBJ2-1|NA|TRBV27|NA|15
CASRPNRDAYNEQFF
TGTGCCAGCAGACCGAACCGAGACGCTTACAATGAGCAGTTCTTC
>TRBJ1-2|NA|TRBV20-1|NA|10
CSARGQPYTF
TGCAGTGCTAGAGGGCAGCCCTACACCTTC
>TRBJ2-1|NA|TRBV6-2/TRBV6-3|NA|15
CASSMDLPIGVEQFF
TGTGCCAGCAGTATGGACCTCCCGATAGGCGTTGAGCAGTTCTTC
>TRBJ2-7|NA|TRBV4-1|NA|16
CASSQVEAGASYEQYF
TGCGCCAGCAGCCAAGTCGAGGCAGGGGCCTCCTACGAGCAGTACTTC
>TRBJ1-5|TRBD1|TRBV6-1|once|14
CASSEGQGNQPQHF
TGTGCCAGCAGTGAAGGACAGGGGAACCAGCCCCAGCATTTT
>TRBJ2-2|TRBD2|TRBV4-3|NA|18
CASSQRLASGTWTGELFF
TGCGCCAGCAGCCAACGGTTGGCTAGCGGGACGTGGACCGGGGAGCTGTTTTTT
>TRBJ1-4|NA|TRBV7-2|NA|15
CASSLAAAGEEKLFF
TGTGCCAGCAGCTTAGCAGCCGCTGGGGAAGAAAAACTGTTTTTT
>TRBJ1-6|NA|TRBV30|once|15
CAWSRGPGSDSPLHF
TGTGCCTGGAGTCGTGGGCCAGGGTCGGATTCACCCCTCCACTTT
>TRBJ2-5|NA|TRBV6-2/TRBV6-3|NA|18
CASSLYTPVTGGRGDQYF
TGTGCCAGCAGTCTATATACCCCCGTTACAGGGGGACGGGGGGACCAGTACTTC
>TRBJ1-4|NA|TRBV15|once|13
CATSRDPTEKLFF
TGTGCCACCAGCAGAGATCCAACAGAAAAACTGTTTTTT
>TRBJ1-5|TRBD1|TRBV5-4|NA|15
CASSLGGTGNQPQHF
TGTGCCAGCAGCTTGGGAGGGACAGGAAATCAGCCCCAGCATTTT
>TRBJ2-6|TRBD1|TRBV6-2/TRBV6-3|once|16
CASSPDRHSGANVLTF
TGTGCCAGCAGTCCGGACAGGCACTCTGGGGCCAACGTCCTGACTTTC
>TRBJ2-7|TRBD1|TRBV30|NA|14
CAWRATGGYDEQYF
TGTGCCTGGAGGGCAACAGGGGGGTACGACGAGCAGTACTTC
>TRBJ2-7|TRBD1|TRBV24-1|NA|14
CATSGQDGTYEQYF
TGTGCCACATCGGGACAGGACGGAACCTACGAGCAGTACTTC
>TRBJ2-7|TRBD2|TRBV5-1|NA|15
CASSRTLAGGFEQYF
TGCGCCAGCAGCAGAACTCTAGCGGGAGGGTTCGAGCAGTACTTC
>TRBJ1-4|NA|TRBV4-1|NA|15
CASSSQGRRNEKLFF
TGCGCCAGCAGTTCCCAAGGCAGAAGAAATGAAAAACTGTTTTTT
>TRBJ1-4|NA|TRBV18|NA|15
CASSPWATGEEKLFF
TGTGCCAGCTCACCATGGGCGACCGGAGAGGAAAAACTGTTTTTT
>TRBJ1-2|NA|TRBV27|NA|15
CASSFSWESIGGYTF
TGTGCCAGCAGTTTCAGCTGGGAGTCGATTGGTGGCTACACCTTC
>TRBJ1-3|NA|TRBV3-1/TRBV3-2|NA|12
CASSLGRNTIYF
TGTGCCAGCAGCCTGGGGAGAAACACCATATATTTT
>TRBJ2-7|NA|TRBV5-4|NA|14
CASSSFLGTYEQYF
TGTGCCAGCAGCTCCTTCTTGGGAACCTACGAGCAGTACTTC
>TRBJ1-2|NA|TRBV10-3|NA|12
CAISGTNYGYTF
TGTGCCATCAGTGGAACTAACTATGGCTACACCTTC
>TRBJ2-3|TRBD2|TRBV24-1|once|16
CATSSTRGGVRDTQYF
TGTGCCACCAGTTCTACTAGGGGAGGGGTGCGGGATACGCAGTATTTT
>TRBJ2-1|NA|TRBV6-5|NA|16
CASSYSHRSSYNEQFF
TGTGCCAGCAGTTACTCGCACAGAAGCTCCTACAATGAGCAGTTCTTC
>TRBJ1-2|NA|TRBV30|NA|13
CAWSRTRGLGYTF
TGTGCCTGGAGTCGTACCCGGGGGCTCGGCTACACCTTC
>TRBJ1-2|TRBD1|TRBV18|NA|14
CASSPPYRGYGYTF
TGTGCCAGCTCACCACCATACAGGGGTTATGGCTACACCTTC
>TRBJ2-2|NA|TRBV7-9|NA|12
CASSLVTGELFF
TGTGCCAGCAGCTTAGTTACCGGGGAGCTGTTTTTT
>TRBJ2-1|NA|TRBV7-9|NA|15
CASSLVGRYGNEQFF
TGTGCCAGCAGCTTAGTAGGCCGCTACGGGAATGAGCAGTTCTTC
>TRBJ2-1|NA|TRBV7-6|NA|15
CASSNRQVLYNEQFF
TGTGCCAGCAGCAACCGACAGGTTCTCTACAATGAGCAGTTCTTC
>TRBJ1-1|NA|TRBV5-6|NA|17
CASSLAFLETLNTEAFF
TGTGCCAGCAGCTTGGCCTTTCTCGAAACCTTGAACACTGAAGCTTTCTTT
>TRBJ1-5|NA|TRBV19|NA|18
CASSNGQIRPYSNQPQHF
TGTGCCAGTTCAAACGGACAGATTAGACCCTATAGCAATCAGCCCCAGCATTTT
>TRBJ2-1|TRBD2|TRBV24-1|NA|15
CATSDLAGLDNEQFF
TGTGCCACCAGTGATCTAGCGGGGCTTGACAATGAGCAGTTCTTC
>TRBJ2-5|TRBD2|TRBV10-3|NA|17
CATTIGLIAGGEETQYF
TGTGCCACCACCATCGGTCTAATAGCGGGGGGTGAGGAGACCCAGTACTTC
>TRBJ2-7|TRBD1|TRBV28|NA|13
CASSPGQGYEQYF
TGTGCCAGCAGCCCCGGACAGGGCTACGAGCAGTACTTC
>TRBJ1-4|NA|TRBV5-1|once|17
CASSLGGSTPTNEKLFF
TGCGCCAGCAGCTTAGGTGGCAGTACCCCAACTAATGAAAAACTGTTTTTT
>TRBJ1-2|NA|TRBV7-8|NA|12
CASSLGTNGYTF
TGTGCCAGCAGCTTAGGAACCAATGGCTACACCTTC
>TRBJ1-1|NA|TRBV19|once|14
CASRNRDLNTEAFF
TGTGCCAGCCGAAACAGGGACCTGAACACTGAAGCTTTCTTT
>TRBJ1-6|NA|TRBV6-2/TRBV6-3|NA|12
CASSFGMTPLHF
TGTGCCAGCAGCTTCGGAATGACCCCCCTCCACTTT
>TRBJ2-5|TRBD1|TRBV7-2|once|15
CASLYSRDSLETQYF
TGTGCCAGCCTCTATTCCCGGGACAGTCTAGAGACCCAGTACTTC
>TRBJ2-1|TRBD2|TRBV4-3|NA|18
CASSQRPLAGGGDNEQFF
TGCGCCAGCAGCCAAAGGCCCCTAGCGGGAGGAGGCGACAATGAGCAGTTCTTC
>TRBJ1-5|TRBD1|TRBV12-5|NA|18
CASGWDFTGDDSNQPQHF
TGTGCTAGTGGTTGGGACTTCACAGGGGACGATAGCAATCAGCCCCAGCATTTT